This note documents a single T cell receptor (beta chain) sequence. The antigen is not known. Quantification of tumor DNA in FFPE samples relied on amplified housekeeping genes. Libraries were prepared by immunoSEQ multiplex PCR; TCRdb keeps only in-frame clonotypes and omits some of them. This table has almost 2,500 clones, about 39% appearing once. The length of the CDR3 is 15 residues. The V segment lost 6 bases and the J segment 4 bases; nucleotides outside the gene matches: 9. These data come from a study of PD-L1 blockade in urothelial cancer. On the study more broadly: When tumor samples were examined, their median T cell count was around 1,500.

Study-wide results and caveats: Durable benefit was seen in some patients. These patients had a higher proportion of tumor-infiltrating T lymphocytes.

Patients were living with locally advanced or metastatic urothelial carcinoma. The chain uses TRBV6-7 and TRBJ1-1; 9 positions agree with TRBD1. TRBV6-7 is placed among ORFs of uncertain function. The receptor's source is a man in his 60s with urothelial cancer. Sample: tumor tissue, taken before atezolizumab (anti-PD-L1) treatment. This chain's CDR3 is CASRGTGRLSTEAFF. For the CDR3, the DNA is TGTGCCAGCAGAGGGACAGGGAGATTGAGCACTGAAGCTTTCTTT.